This TCR beta chain was documented in a study of brain T cells in children with intractable seizures. TCRdb's table, derived via immunoSEQ multiplex PCR, lists solely in-frame clones and lacks some. The profile shows tens of thousands of clones, 90% to 95% of them singletons. The CDR3 is made up of 20 amino acids. J gave up 0 bases and V 3 bases, and 16 bases lay outside the gene matches. Germline V gene data show CDR1 as SGHKS and CDR2 as YYEKEE (reference sequence). This sample comprised peripheral blood, obtained at surgery. V is TRBV5-5 and J is TRBJ2-2; 8 bases agree with TRBD1. The source of this sequence is a boy between 10 and 17 years old with focal cortical dysplasia and intractable seizures. The CDR3 nucleotides are TGTGCCAGCAGCTCCGTGTACAGGGGGATAAACAGAGCGAACACCGGGGAGCTGTTTTTT. Its translation: CASSSVYRGINRANTGELFF.